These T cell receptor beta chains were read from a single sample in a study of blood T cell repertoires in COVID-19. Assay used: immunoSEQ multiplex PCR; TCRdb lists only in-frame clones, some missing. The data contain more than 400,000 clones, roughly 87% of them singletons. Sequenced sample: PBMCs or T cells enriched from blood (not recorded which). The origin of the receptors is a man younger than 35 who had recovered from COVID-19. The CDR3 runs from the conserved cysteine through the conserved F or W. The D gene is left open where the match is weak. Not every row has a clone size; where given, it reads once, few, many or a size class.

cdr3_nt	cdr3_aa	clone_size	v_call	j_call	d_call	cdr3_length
TGTGCCAGCAGTCTCACGGGACAGGCTGAAGCTTTCTTT	CASSLTGQAEAFF	NA	TRBV28	TRBJ1-1	TRBD1	13
TGTGCCAGCAGCCCCTGGTCACGGAGTGGCTACACCTTC	CASSPWSRSGYTF	NA	TRBV21-1	TRBJ1-2	NA	13
TGTGCCTGGACCGTTGGGGGAGGTGTAGATGAAAAACTGTTTTTT	CAWTVGGGVDEKLFF	NA	TRBV30	TRBJ1-4	NA	15
TGTGCCAGTACCAGCTCCTATAATTCACCCCTCCACTTT	CASTSSYNSPLHF	NA	TRBV19	TRBJ1-6	NA	13
TGTGCCAGCAGCCGTACAGGGGGCCGGTGGGAAGAGACCCAGTACTTC	CASSRTGGRWEETQYF	NA	TRBV7-2	TRBJ2-5	TRBD1	16
TGCGCCAGCAGCGCCGGCGGGGGCGCGGAGGAAAAACTGTTTTTT	CASSAGGGAEEKLFF	NA	TRBV5-1	TRBJ1-4	NA	15
TGTGCCAGCTCGCCTATAGCGGGGCCAAACAATGAGCAGTTCTTC	CASSPIAGPNNEQFF	few	TRBV18	TRBJ2-1	TRBD2	15
TGTGCCAGCAGGGTAACAGGGGGCGGTCAGCCCCAGCATTTT	CASRVTGGGQPQHF	NA	TRBV2	TRBJ1-5	TRBD1	14
TGTGCCAGCAGCCCACAGAGCCAGAACACTGAAGCTTTCTTT	CASSPQSQNTEAFF	NA	TRBV7-9	TRBJ1-1	NA	14
TGTGCCAGCAGCCAAAGACAGGGGCCCTATGGCTACACCTTC	CASSQRQGPYGYTF	few	TRBV3-1/TRBV3-2	TRBJ1-2	TRBD1	14
TGTGCCAGCAGCGCCACAGGGACTAATTCACCCCTCCACTTT	CASSATGTNSPLHF	NA	TRBV7-2	TRBJ1-6	NA	14
TGTGCCAGCTGGGGCATGGTTCCTGAAGCTTTCTTT	CASWGMVPEAFF	NA	TRBV2	TRBJ1-1	NA	12
TGTGCCAGCTGTTATGGCCCCTACAATGAGCAGTTCTTC	CASCYGPYNEQFF	NA	TRBV6-2/TRBV6-3	TRBJ2-1	NA	13
TGTGCCAGCAGCTTTGCTCAGGGGACGTATAATTCACCCCTCCACTTT	CASSFAQGTYNSPLHF	NA	TRBV5-4	TRBJ1-6	NA	16
TGTGCCAGCAGCGATTCAGGGGGCGATGGCTACACCTTC	CASSDSGGDGYTF	NA	TRBV9	TRBJ1-2	TRBD1	13
TGTGCCAGCAGCCAAGCGGGGGGGTACCCAACCGGGGAGCTGTTTTTT	CASSQAGGYPTGELFF	NA	TRBV3-1/TRBV3-2	TRBJ2-2	TRBD2	16
TGTGCCAGCTCACCCCGGGACAGCGTGAATTCACCCCTCCACTTT	CASSPRDSVNSPLHF	NA	TRBV18	TRBJ1-6	TRBD1	15
TGCGCCAGCAGATCGAGGACTAGCGGCTCCTACGAGCAGTACTTC	CASRSRTSGSYEQYF	NA	TRBV5-1	TRBJ2-7	TRBD2	15
TGTGCCACCAGCAGAGATAGGCTAGCGGTCCCCGAGACCCAGTACTTC	CATSRDRLAVPETQYF	NA	TRBV15	TRBJ2-5	TRBD2	16
TGTGCCAGCAGCACCCGGGACAGGGCTAACTATGGCTACACCTTC	CASSTRDRANYGYTF	once	TRBV9	TRBJ1-2	TRBD1	15
TGTGCCAGCAGTGAAGTATCCCTAGAGACCCAGTACTTC	CASSEVSLETQYF	NA	TRBV6-1	TRBJ2-5	NA	13
TGTGCCAGTTTAGACTTATATGGCTACACCTTC	CASLDLYGYTF	NA	TRBV19	TRBJ1-2	NA	11
TGCGCCAGCAGGCGACCGGGACAGGGGGATGAAAAACTGTTTTTT	CASRRPGQGDEKLFF	NA	TRBV4-1	TRBJ1-4	TRBD1	15
TGTGCCAGCTCACTCGGGGGAGCGGGAGGCGTATACGAGCAGTACTTC	CASSLGGAGGVYEQYF	NA	TRBV18	TRBJ2-7	TRBD2	16
TGTGCCAGCAGCCCGGGACAGGGGAACACTGAAGCTTTCTTT	CASSPGQGNTEAFF	NA	TRBV4-2	TRBJ1-1	TRBD1	14
TGTGCCTGGGCGGGGTTGCTTGAAGCTTTCTTT	CAWAGLLEAFF	NA	TRBV30	TRBJ1-1	NA	11
TGTGCCACCAGTGATTTGGGCCGAGGCACCACAGATACGCAGTATTTT	CATSDLGRGTTDTQYF	once	TRBV24-1	TRBJ2-3	NA	16
TGTGCCAGCTCACCACTTTTTCGGCCGACCACAGACGAGCAGTACTTC	CASSPLFRPTTDEQYF	NA	TRBV18	TRBJ2-7	NA	16
TGCGCCAGCAGCCAAGATTTTAGTTCCGATTCACCCCTCCACTTT	CASSQDFSSDSPLHF	NA	TRBV4-1	TRBJ1-6	NA	15
TGTGCCAGCTCACCGGGCGAACAGGGGGTCAATGAGCAGTTCTTC	CASSPGEQGVNEQFF	NA	TRBV18	TRBJ2-1	TRBD1	15
TGTGCCAGCAGCGGGACTAGCGGGAGCTCCTACAATGAGCAGTTCTTC	CASSGTSGSSYNEQFF	NA	TRBV5-8	TRBJ2-1	TRBD2	16
TGTGCCAGCAGCCCAACTAGTGGGGACAGCTATGGCTACACCTTC	CASSPTSGDSYGYTF	NA	TRBV7-2	TRBJ1-2	TRBD1	15
TGCGCCAGCAGCTTGGATACAGGGAGTTTATCTGAAGCTTTCTTT	CASSLDTGSLSEAFF	NA	TRBV5-1	TRBJ1-1	NA	15
TGTGCCAGCAGTTTGTCCACGGGTTTGAGGCAGTTT	CASSLSTGLRQF	NA	TRBV12-3/TRBV12-4	TRBJ1-3	NA	12
TGTGCCAGCAGTCTTAACAGGGGGCCCTACGAGCAGTACTTC	CASSLNRGPYEQYF	NA	TRBV7-9	TRBJ2-7	TRBD1	14
TGTGCCAGCAGTGAAACGGGACTAGCGGACTACAATGAGCAGTTCTTC	CASSETGLADYNEQFF	NA	TRBV2	TRBJ2-1	TRBD2	16
TGCAGCGCAGCTCCCCGGGAACCAGGCACTGAAGCTTTCTTT	CSAAPREPGTEAFF	NA	TRBV29-1	TRBJ1-1	NA	14